Listed here are 24 T cell receptor beta chains from one sample, sequenced in a study of T cells in Graves' hyperthyroidism and ophthalmopathy. Using RNA transcripts as the source, TCR beta CDR3 regions were amplified. HTBI primers were the set used in a first-round RT-PCR of the TCR CDR3. TCRdb reanalysed the multiplex PCR reads using MiXCR and keeps one entry per CDR3 protein. Among about 300,000 distinct CDR3 sequences listed, roughly 19% were seen once. The sample comprised blood. The receptors were gathered from a man aged 50 to 60 with Graves' ophthalmopathy.

The chain is built from TRBV3-1 and TRBJ1-3; the D gene is possibly TRBD1 (5 bases). V shed 7 bases and J shed 4 bases, with 17 bases lying between them. From germline, CDR1 is LGHDT and CDR2 YNNKEL (reference sequence). CDR3 length equals 15 residues. CDR3 DNA: TGTGCCAGCACACGATTCAGGGAAGACGGAAACACCATATATTTT. This sequence encodes CASTRFREDGNTIYF.

There are a few counts of this clonotype. The chain couples TRBV6-1 to TRBJ2-1, with 12 positions matching TRBD2. This CDR3 contains 16 residues. Germline values: CDR1 MNHNS, CDR2 SASEGT. The V and J ends lost 6 bases and 4 bases, in that order; junction bases with no gene match: 7. CDR3: CASSSTSGRQYNEQFF. DNA for the CDR3: TGTGCCAGCAGCTCTACTAGCGGGAGGCAGTACAATGAGCAGTTCTTC.

There are many counts of this clonotype. The CDR3 coding sequence is TGTGCCAGCAGCCATGATAGCAATCAGCCCCAGCATTTT. This codes for CASSHDSNQPQHF. This rearrangement joins TRBV3-1 to TRBJ1-5; D is uncertain. V shed 3 bases and J shed 0 bases, with 3 bases lying between them. The CDR3 runs 13 residues. Germline CDR1 LGHDT, CDR2 YNNKEL (reference sequence).

This clonotype was seen a few times. The chain couples TRBV7-3 to TRBJ1-6; D not resolved. There are 14 residues in the CDR3. In germline, CDR1 is SGHTA, CDR2 FQGTGA. Between the trimmed V and J ends, which lost 0 bases and 7 bases, there was a span of 7 bases. DNA of the CDR3: TGTGCCAGCAGCTTAACGGCCGGGAATTCACCCCTCCACTTT. Translation: CASSLTAGNSPLHF. The complete variable domain, with remaining parts taken from reference TRBV7-3 and TRBJ1-6, reads GAGVSQTPSNKVTEKGKYVELRCDPISGHTALYWYRQSLGQGPEFLIYFQGTGAADDSGLPNDRFFAVRPEGSVSTLKIQRTERGDSAVYLCASSLTAGNSPLHFGNGTRLTVT.

This clonotype was seen a handful of times. The chain couples TRBV30 to TRBJ2-7; tentatively, D is TRBD1 or TRBD2 (6 bases each). The V end was cut by 3 bases, the J end by 2 bases, with 11 bases between. CDR3 size: 13 residues. In germline, CDR1 is GTSNPN, CDR2 SVGIG (reference sequence). The CDR3 sequence: CAWRGGQPYEQYF. CDR3 sequence (DNA): TGTGCCTGGAGGGGAGGACAGCCCTACGAGCAGTACTTC. The full variable domain, rest sourced from reference TRBV30 and TRBJ2-7, is SQTIHQWPATLVQPVGSPLSLECTVEGTSNPNLYWYRQAAGRGLQLLFYSVGIGQISSEVPQNLSASRPQDRQFILSSKKLLLSDSGFYLCAWRGGQPYEQYFGPGTRLTVT.

The CDR3, as DNA: TGTGCCAGCAGGTTCGACAGGGCTTATCGTGGCTACACCTTC. Its translation is CASRFDRAYRGYTF. The V and J genes are TRBV2 and TRBJ1-2, with TRBD1 identical over 7 bases. J lost 7 bases, V lost 6 bases, and 11 bases had no gene match. The CDR3 sequence is 14 residues long. Germline V gene sequence: CDR1 SNHLY, CDR2 FYNNEI.

This clonotype was detected ten times or more. The chain uses TRBV5-1 and TRBJ1-5; 7 bases agree with TRBD1. J was trimmed by 3 bases and V by 0 bases; bases with no gene match: 6. Germline loops: CDR1 SGHRS, CDR2 YFSETQ. The CDR3 runs 16 residues. The CDR3 here is CASSLGSGGTNQPQHF. The CDR3 bases are TGCGCCAGCAGCTTGGGATCAGGGGGGACCAATCAGCCCCAGCATTTT.

V usage is TRBV9 and J usage is TRBJ1-1, with 7 positions matching TRBD1. V lost 4 bases, J lost 5 bases, and 14 bases stayed unmatched. The length of the CDR3 is 16 residues. From germline, CDR1 is SGDLS and CDR2 YYNGEE. As DNA, the CDR3 is TGTGCCAGCAGCACCAGACAGGGAGAGGGGGGAACTGAAGCTTTCTTT. It yields the protein CASSTRQGEGGTEAFF.

Ten or more counts support this clonotype. V gene TRBV6-5 combines with J gene TRBJ2-7; D ambiguous. The CDR3 extends over 14 amino acids. Germline assignment: CDR1 MNHEY and CDR2 SVGAGI. The V end was cut by 2 bases, the J end by 2 bases, with 10 bases between. The CDR3 DNA is TGTGCCAGCAGTTACATCGGTGAACCCTACGAGCAGTACTTC. Translating it yields CASSYIGEPYEQYF.

This clonotype was seen a single time. This chain links TRBV24-1 with TRBJ2-1; 12 nucleotides agree with TRBD1. Per germline, CDR1 KGHDR and CDR2 SFDVKD. The CDR3 extends over 17 amino acids. Trimming removed 0 bases from V and 5 bases from J; junction bases left unmatched: 4. In nucleotides, the CDR3 is TGTGCCACCAGTGATTTGGGGGGACAGGGGGCGGACAATGAGCAGTTCTTC. Amino acid sequence: CATSDLGGQGADNEQFF.

This clonotype came up many times. This sequence joins TRBV14 and TRBJ2-4; TRBD2 aligns across 11 bases. The germline CDR1 and CDR2 sequences are SGHDN and FVKESK. This CDR3 has 16 amino acids. Trimming took 3 bases from V and 0 from J; bases not matched to a gene: 1. CDR3 region: CASSHTSGRAKNIQYF. The DNA for the CDR3 is TGTGCCAGCAGCCATACTAGCGGGAGAGCCAAAAACATTCAGTACTTC.

The genes are TRBV3-1 and TRBJ1-5; 7 nucleotides line up with TRBD1. Germline CDR1 and CDR2: LGHDT and YNNKEL (reference sequence). The CDR3 spans 15 residues. The junction had 6 bases not matched to a gene; V was cut back by 3 bases and J by 4 bases. This chain's CDR3 is CASSQSTGTNQPQHF. The CDR3 bases are TGTGCCAGCAGCCAGTCGACAGGGACGAATCAGCCCCAGCATTTT.

This chain uses TRBV9 with TRBJ2-6; D might be TRBD1 (5 bases). This CDR3 is built from 16 residues. Trimming left V 0 bases short and J 0 bases short, with 7 bases between. Germline V gives CDR1 SGDLS, CDR2 YYNGEE. In DNA form, the CDR3 reads TGTGCCAGCAGCGTAGCTGACAGCTCTGGGGCCAACGTCCTGACTTTC. Encoded protein: CASSVADSSGANVLTF.

The chain recombines TRBV25-1 with TRBJ2-7, with 8 positions matching TRBD2. The CDR3 is 15 residues long. Germline trimming cut 1 base from V and 0 bases from J; bases unmatched to any gene: 2. CDR1 MGHDK and CDR2 SYGVNS come from the germline V gene. The CDR3 DNA is TGTGCCAGCAGTGAATCGGCGGGGGGCTCCTACGAGCAGTACTTC. Protein sequence: CASSESAGGSYEQYF.

The rearrangement uses TRBV20-1 and TRBJ2-5; tentatively, D is TRBD1 (5 bases). Trimming shortened V by 5 bases and J by 2 bases, and 21 bases separated the two germline ends. The CDR3 totals 16 residues. The germline V gene has CDR1 DFQATT and CDR2 SNEGSKA (reference sequence). CDR3 nucleotide sequence: TGCAGTGCTGGAACCGATGGGGCCGCTATGCAAGAGACCCAGTACTTC. This gives the protein CSAGTDGAAMQETQYF.

In this sample, this clonotype turned up a few times. The chain is built from TRBV29-1 and TRBJ2-7, with 11 bases identical to TRBD1. The CDR3 runs to 14 residues. After removal of 2 bases from V and 7 bases from J, the junction contained 7 bases not matched to a gene. The germline gives CDR1 SQVTM, CDR2 ANQGSEA. CDR3 nucleotide sequence: TGCAGCGTTGAAAGAGGACAGGGGGCAAGTGAGCAGTACTTC. It codes for CSVERGQGASEQYF.

There are many counts of this clonotype. The V gene is TRBV18, the J gene TRBJ2-5, with D possibly being TRBD1 or TRBD2 (6 bases each). The CDR3 has 13 amino acids. Trimming shortened V by 8 bases and J by 2 bases, and 12 bases separated the two germline ends. CDR1 and CDR2 (germline): KGHSH, LQKENI. CDR3 DNA sequence: TGTGCCAGCGGAGGGGGGCCACAAGAGACCCAGTACTTC. This translates into CASGGGPQETQYF.

Many counts were recorded for this clonotype. The chain has TRBV11-2 and TRBJ1-2, with 10 bases aligning to TRBD1. CDR1 is SGHAT, CDR2 FQNNGV, per germline. The length of the CDR3 is 14 residues. Losses at the gene ends were 5 bases for V and 2 bases for J; bases not matched to a gene: 2. CDR3 DNA: TGTGCCAGCAGCCAGACAGGGGGCAACTATGGCTACACCTTC. Protein sequence: CASSQTGGNYGYTF.

This clonotype was observed many times. This chain joins TRBV5-1 and TRBJ2-4; D remains unclear. V was pared by 0 bases and J by 2 bases, with 6 bases between. The CDR3 runs to 14 residues. The germline gives CDR1 SGHRS, CDR2 YFSETQ. The CDR3 loop is CASSLGGPKNIQYF. In DNA form, the CDR3 reads TGCGCCAGCAGCTTGGGTGGGCCCAAAAACATTCAGTACTTC.

This clonotype was counted at least ten times. The V call is TRBV28, the J call TRBJ1-1; maybe TRBD1 (5 bases). CDR3 size: 16 residues. Trimming pared 6 bases from V and 1 base from J, leaving 18 bases between. Germline V gene data show CDR1 as MDHEN and CDR2 as SYDVKM. The chain's CDR3 is CASSRGRGRSNTEAFF. CDR3 DNA: TGTGCCAGCAGCCGGGGAAGGGGCAGATCGAACACTGAAGCTTTCTTT.

This clonotype showed up just a few times. This chain connects TRBV14 to TRBJ1-6; D not certain. Looked up from germline, CDR1 is SGHDN and CDR2 is FVKESK. Trimming took off 1 base at V and 7 bases at J, with 23 bases between the two ends. The CDR3 covers 19 residues. The CDR3 coding sequence is TGTGCCAGCAGCCAAGTGCCCGGAACCGGCTTATCCCTGAATTCACCCCTCCACTTT. Its translation: CASSQVPGTGLSLNSPLHF.

The rearrangement uses TRBV6-1 and TRBJ2-1, with D tentatively TRBD2 (6 bases). The germline gives CDR1 MNHNS, CDR2 SASEGT. The V and J ends lost 4 bases and 8 bases respectively, with 18 bases between them. This CDR3 is built from 15 residues. CDR3 DNA: TGTGCCAGCAGTGTCAGCTGGGGACTTGGGGATGAGCAGTTCTTC. This translates into CASSVSWGLGDEQFF.

For this clonotype: Compared with germline, one end of the junction differs, possibly owing to a read error. The CDR3 DNA sequence: TGTGCCTGGGGGGCTCTACTCAATGAGCAGCTCTTC. Translating gives CAWGALLNEQLF. J is TRBJ2-1 and V is TRBV30; D is perhaps TRBD1 (5 bases). This CDR3 has 12 amino acids. CDR1 and CDR2 from the germline V gene are GTSNPN and SVGIG (reference sequence).

This clonotype showed up just a few times. This rearrangement joins TRBV7-3 to TRBJ2-7; TRBD1 matches at 8 bases. CDR1 is SGHTA, CDR2 FQGTGA, per germline. Losses at the gene ends were 5 bases for V and 3 bases for J; bases not matched to a gene: 12. The length of the CDR3 is 16 residues. CDR3 region: CASSVPGQATHYEQYF. The CDR3 DNA sequence: TGTGCCAGCAGCGTGCCGGGACAGGCAACCCACTACGAGCAGTACTTC.